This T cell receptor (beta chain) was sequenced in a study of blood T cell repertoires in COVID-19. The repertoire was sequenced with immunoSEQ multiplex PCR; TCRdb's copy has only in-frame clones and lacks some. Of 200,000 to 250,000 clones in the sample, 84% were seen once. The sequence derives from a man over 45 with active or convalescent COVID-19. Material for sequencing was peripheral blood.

As DNA, the CDR3 is TGTGCCAGCAGTTTGGCCCCAGGGGGCAGGGGCAGCAATCAGCCCCAGCATTTT. The encoded protein is CASSLAPGGRGSNQPQHF. V is TRBV28 and J is TRBJ1-5; 8 nucleotides align to TRBD1. This CDR3 has 18 residues. Germline trimming cut 3 bases from V and 1 base from J; bases unmatched to any gene: 11. Germline CDR1 reads MDHEN; CDR2 reads SYDVKM.